Following are 18 T cell receptor beta chains from one sample sequenced in a study of neurological immune-mediated disorders. TCRdb used MiXCR to reprocess the 5' RACE reads, holding one entry per CDR3 protein. The sample has around 53,000 distinct CDR3 sequences, over 4% seen once. The sequenced material came from PBMCs. Every receptor here comes from a man aged 50 to 60 with multiple sclerosis.

Ten or more counts support this clonotype. The chain couples TRBV5-1 to TRBJ2-3; D is undetermined. Germline V CDR1 and CDR2: SGHRS, YFSETQ. The CDR3 spans 14 residues. V lost 2 bases to trimming and J lost 0 bases, with 7 bases between them. This CDR3 is CASSFRTSTDTQYF. The DNA for the CDR3 is TGCGCCAGCAGCTTCAGAACTAGCACAGATACGCAGTATTTT.

This clonotype has at least ten counts. One junction end does not reproduce the germline sequence, and a read error may be involved. The chain is built from TRBV29-1 and TRBJ2-3, with 16 bases fitting TRBD2. CDR1 is SQVTM and CDR2 is ANQGSEA in the germline V gene. The CDR3 totals 17 residues. The CDR3 sequence: CSVDGTSGRASIDTQYF. The CDR3 DNA is TGCAGCGTTGATGGGACTAGCGGGAGGGCCAGCATAGATACGCAGTATTTT.

This clonotype appeared many times. This chain uses TRBV5-1 with TRBJ2-3; TRBD1 agrees at 7 bases. CDR1 is SGHRS, CDR2 YFSETQ, per germline. The CDR3 loop spans 19 amino acids. V trimming: 4 bases; J trimming: 1 base; junction bases outside the gene matches: 18. In DNA form, the CDR3 reads TGCGCCAGCAGCCCGAGGGGAGTGAAGGGGGCACGGGGCACAGATACGCAGTATTTT. Translation: CASSPRGVKGARGTDTQYF.

The J gene is TRBJ2-7, the V gene TRBV6-5; TRBD2 is a possible D gene (6 bases). There are 15 residues in the CDR3. Germline CDR1 MNHEY, CDR2 SVGAGI. V lost 5 bases to trimming and J lost 0 bases, with 14 bases between them. The CDR3 bases are TGTGCCAGCAGTAACCGGGACTGGAGCTCCTACGAGCAGTACTTC. Its protein is CASSNRDWSSYEQYF.

The rearrangement links TRBV6-1 to TRBJ2-7, with D maybe TRBD2 (5 bases). Germline lookup yields CDR1 MNHNS and CDR2 SASEGT. V was trimmed by 0 bases and J by 6 bases, leaving 18 bases between them. CDR3 size: 16 residues. This CDR3 is CASSEANDPRAREQYF. Written as DNA, the CDR3 is TGTGCCAGCAGTGAAGCGAACGACCCGAGGGCTCGCGAGCAGTACTTC.

This clonotype was found many times. As DNA, the CDR3 is TGCGCCAGTAGCGGGGGAACCGGGGAGCTGTTTTTT. Its translation: CASSGGTGELFF. J is TRBJ2-2 and V is TRBV10-2; 9 bases are shared with TRBD2. Per germline, CDR1 WSHSY and CDR2 SAAADI. J lost 5 bases, V lost 9 bases, and 1 base had no gene match. The CDR3 loop spans 12 amino acids.

This clonotype was counted a few times. A read error may explain this, as a much larger clone is one base away. The chain carries TRBV12-3 or TRBV12-4 and TRBJ2-5; D is possibly TRBD2 (6 bases). The length of the CDR3 is 13 residues. V lost 4 bases and J lost 5, with 11 bases in between. The CDR3 region has the DNA TGTGCCAGCAGTTCGAGAGGGAGGGAGACCCAGTACTTC. It translates to CASSSRGRETQYF.

This clonotype occurred many times. The chain uses TRBV5-5 and TRBJ1-4; no definite D call. This CDR3 contains 18 residues. V gave up 2 bases and J gave up 1 base, with 18 bases separating them. CDR1 and CDR2 (germline): SGHKS, YYEKEE (reference sequence). This chain's CDR3 is CASSFTAPAVITNEKLFF. CDR3 nucleotide sequence: TGTGCCAGCAGCTTTACGGCCCCGGCGGTCATAACTAATGAAAAACTGTTTTTT.

A few counts support this clonotype. The chain uses TRBV2 and TRBJ1-5; TRBD1 might be the D (6 bases). Germline-derived CDR1 and CDR2 are SNHLY and FYNNEI. V lost 8 bases and J lost 9, with 14 bases in between. The CDR3 totals 12 residues. This chain's CDR3 is CASQGRGSPQHF. The CDR3 DNA reads TGTGCCAGCCAGGGCAGGGGTTCGCCCCAGCATTTT.

This clonotype was seen at least ten times. V and J are TRBV29-1 and TRBJ2-5; 13 bases map to TRBD2. Unmatched junction bases numbered 3, after V lost 3 bases and J lost 5 bases. CDR3 size: 14 residues. In germline, CDR1 is SQVTM, CDR2 ANQGSEA. The CDR3 loop is CSVDGLAGVETQYF. CDR3 DNA sequence: TGCAGCGTTGACGGACTAGCGGGAGTTGAGACCCAGTACTTC.

In its sample, this clonotype was seen many times. The V call is TRBV5-1, the J call TRBJ1-1; D is unresolved. V shed 2 bases and J shed 2 bases, with 10 bases lying between them. CDR1 is SGHRS and CDR2 is YFSETQ in the germline V gene. The length of the CDR3 is 14 residues. The CDR3 here is CASSFGDVNTEAFF. The DNA of the CDR3 is TGCGCCAGCAGCTTTGGGGATGTAAACACTGAAGCTTTCTTT.

The chain is built from TRBV24-1 and TRBJ2-5; D is ambiguous. Germline CDR1 and CDR2: KGHDR and SFDVKD. Trimming removed 1 base at V and 4 bases at J, with 9 bases between. There are 14 residues in the CDR3. The CDR3 bases are TGTGCCACCAGTGATTTCGGAACACGAGAGACCCAGTACTTC. This gives the protein CATSDFGTRETQYF.

This clonotype was observed many times. CDR3 loop: CASSLEGGSTDTQYF. The DNA of the CDR3 is TGTGCCAGCAGCTTGGAAGGGGGTAGCACAGATACGCAGTATTTT. This chain connects TRBV5-5 to TRBJ2-3; D might be TRBD1 (6 bases). V was cut by 0 bases and J by 0 bases, with 8 bases left in between. Looked up from germline, CDR1 is SGHKS and CDR2 is YYEKEE (reference sequence). This CDR3 contains 15 residues.

The chain employs TRBV6-2 or TRBV6-3 and TRBJ2-7, with 7 bases aligning to TRBD2. Germline V lookup: CDR1 MNHEY, CDR2 SVGEGT. This CDR3 has 14 amino acids. Trimming cost V 2 bases and J 5 bases; bases outside gene matches: 6. CDR3 amino acids: CASSYGGRNNEQYF. The CDR3 DNA reads TGTGCCAGCAGTTACGGCGGGAGAAATAACGAGCAGTACTTC.

This clonotype has ten or more counts. The V call is TRBV5-1, the J call TRBJ2-3; possible D gene TRBD1, 7 bases. Germline CDR1 SGHRS, CDR2 YFSETQ. There are 17 residues in the CDR3. The ends were cut back, 4 bases at V and 0 bases at J, with 18 bases in the middle. In DNA form, the CDR3 reads TGCGCCAGCAGCAGCCCTAAACAGGGGACTAGCACAGATACGCAGTATTTT. It specifies CASSSPKQGTSTDTQYF.

This clonotype occurred many times. The rearrangement uses TRBV5-1 and TRBJ2-5, with D hard to call. Trimming stripped 4 bases from V and 5 bases from J, with 9 bases between. Germline loops: CDR1 SGHRS, CDR2 YFSETQ. The CDR3 contains 12 residues. The CDR3 sequence: CASSAQSETQYF. The CDR3 bases are TGCGCCAGCAGCGCGCAATCGGAGACCCAGTACTTC.

This clonotype was found many times. The chain recombines TRBV7-9 with TRBJ1-1; D gene uncertain. There are 16 residues in the CDR3. CDR1 is SEHNR, CDR2 FQNEAQ, per germline (reference sequence). V shed 1 base and J shed 3 bases, with 15 bases lying between them. The CDR3 loop reads CASSLGTPKWDTEAFF. Here the CDR3 DNA reads TGTGCCAGCAGCTTAGGAACCCCGAAGTGGGACACTGAAGCTTTCTTT.

This clonotype was detected only a few times. CDR3 region: CSAPRLAGEEQYF. The CDR3 region has the DNA TGCAGTGCCCCGAGGCTAGCGGGAGAAGAGCAGTACTTC. The chain uses TRBV20-1 and TRBJ2-7; 10 bases agree with TRBD2. The CDR3 covers 13 residues. From germline, CDR1 is DFQATT and CDR2 SNEGSKA (reference sequence). V was clipped by 6 bases and J by 7 bases; unmatched bases: 9.